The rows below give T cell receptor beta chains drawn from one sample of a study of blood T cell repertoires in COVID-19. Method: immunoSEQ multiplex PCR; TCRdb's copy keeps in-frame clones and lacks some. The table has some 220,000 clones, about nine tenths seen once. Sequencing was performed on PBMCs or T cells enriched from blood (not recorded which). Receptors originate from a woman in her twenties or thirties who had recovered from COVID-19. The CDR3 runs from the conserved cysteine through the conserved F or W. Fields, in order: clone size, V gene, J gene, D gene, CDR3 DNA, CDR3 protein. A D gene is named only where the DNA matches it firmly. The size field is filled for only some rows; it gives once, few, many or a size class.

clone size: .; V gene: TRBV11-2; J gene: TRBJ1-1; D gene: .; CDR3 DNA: TGTGCCAGCAGCTTCGGAGCGGATTTGAACACTGAAGCTTTCTTT; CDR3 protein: CASSFGADLNTEAFF
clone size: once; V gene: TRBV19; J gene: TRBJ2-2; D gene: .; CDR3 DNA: TGTGCCAGAAGTAGACAAGGGGGCACCGGGGAGCTGTTTTTT; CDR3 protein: CARSRQGGTGELFF
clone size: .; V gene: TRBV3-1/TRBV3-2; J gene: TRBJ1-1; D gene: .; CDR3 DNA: TGTGCCAGCAGCTTAGGGGGGGGGAACACTGAAGCTTTCTTT; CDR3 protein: CASSLGGGNTEAFF
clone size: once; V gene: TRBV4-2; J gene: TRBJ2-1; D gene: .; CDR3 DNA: TGTGCCAGCAGCCCCTTCCGGGACAATGAGCAGTTCTTC; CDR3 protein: CASSPFRDNEQFF
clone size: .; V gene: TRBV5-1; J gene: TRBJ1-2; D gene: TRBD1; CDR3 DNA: TGCGCCAGCAGCTTGCAGGGGGCTGGGGGCTACACCTTC; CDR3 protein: CASSLQGAGGYTF
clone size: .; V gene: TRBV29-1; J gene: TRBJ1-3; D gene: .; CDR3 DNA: TGCAGCGTGCAACAGGGTGCAGGAAACACCATATATTTT; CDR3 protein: CSVQQGAGNTIYF
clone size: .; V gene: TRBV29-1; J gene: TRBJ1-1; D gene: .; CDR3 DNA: TGCAGCGCCGACGGCAGGGGCCCTGAAGCTTTCTTT; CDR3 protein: CSADGRGPEAFF
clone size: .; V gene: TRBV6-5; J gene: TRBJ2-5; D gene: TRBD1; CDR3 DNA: TGTGCCAGCAGTAGGGGGACAGGGGGCGGGGAGACCCAGTACTTC; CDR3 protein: CASSRGTGGGETQYF
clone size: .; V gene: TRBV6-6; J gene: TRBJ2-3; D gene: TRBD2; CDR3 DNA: TGTGCCAGCAGTTCTAAGACTAGCGGGGGAGGAGATACGCAGTATTTT; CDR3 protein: CASSSKTSGGGDTQYF
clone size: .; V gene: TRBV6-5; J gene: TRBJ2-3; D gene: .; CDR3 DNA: TGTGCCAGCAGAATGGGGGGGGGCGGCACAGATACGCAGTATTTT; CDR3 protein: CASRMGGGGTDTQYF
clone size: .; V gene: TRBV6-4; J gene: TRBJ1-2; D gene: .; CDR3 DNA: TGTGCCAGCCCTCTTCCAGGCTATGGCTACACCTTC; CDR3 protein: CASPLPGYGYTF
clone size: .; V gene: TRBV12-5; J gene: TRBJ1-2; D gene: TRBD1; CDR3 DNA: TGTGCTAGTGGTTTGGTACCCCCCGGACAGGGTTATGGCTACACCTTC; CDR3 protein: CASGLVPPGQGYGYTF
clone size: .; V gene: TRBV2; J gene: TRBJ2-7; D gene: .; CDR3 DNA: TGTGCCAGCAGCTGGGGCAGGGCCAGACTCTACGAGCAGTACTTC; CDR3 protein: CASSWGRARLYEQYF
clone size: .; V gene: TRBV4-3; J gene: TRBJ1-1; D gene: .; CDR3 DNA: TGCGCCAGCAGCCAAGATACCTATTACACTGAAGCTTTCTTT; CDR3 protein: CASSQDTYYTEAFF
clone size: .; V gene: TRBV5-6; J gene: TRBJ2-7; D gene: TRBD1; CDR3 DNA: TGTGCCAGCAGCTTGGGACTCAGGGGGCCCATCAACTACGAGCAGTACTTC; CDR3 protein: CASSLGLRGPINYEQYF
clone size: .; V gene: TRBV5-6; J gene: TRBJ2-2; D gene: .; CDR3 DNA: TGTGCCAGCAGCCCAAAGACAGGCGCGAACACCGGGGAGCTGTTTTTT; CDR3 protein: CASSPKTGANTGELFF
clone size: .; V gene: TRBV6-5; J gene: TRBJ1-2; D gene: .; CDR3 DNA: TGTGCCAGCACCTTCAGGGTGCTGGGTGACTATGGCTACACCTTC; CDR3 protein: CASTFRVLGDYGYTF
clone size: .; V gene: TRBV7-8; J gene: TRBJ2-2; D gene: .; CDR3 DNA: TGTGCCAGCAGCTTAGCGCGGGGGCGAACCGGGGAGCTGTTTTTT; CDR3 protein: CASSLARGRTGELFF
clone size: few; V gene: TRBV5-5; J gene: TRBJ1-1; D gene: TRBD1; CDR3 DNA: TGTGCCAGCAGCTTGAGAGAGTTTGGGGACAGGGGGGTTACTGAAGCTTTCTTT; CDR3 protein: CASSLREFGDRGVTEAFF
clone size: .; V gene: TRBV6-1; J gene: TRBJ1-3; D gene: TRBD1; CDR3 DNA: TGTGCCAGCAGTGGACCTGGGACAGTCCCTGGAAACACCATATATTTT; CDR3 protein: CASSGPGTVPGNTIYF